What follows describes a single T cell receptor (beta chain). The target antigen is unknown. This may be a read error, as it is one base from a much larger clone. The data are from a study of post-analysis software for immune sequencing data. Study summary: Relapsing-remitting, secondary progressive and progressive-relapsing forms made up the multiple sclerosis disease courses. Study findings and constraints: When compared against controls, multiple sclerosis patients showed significantly lower normalized Chao1 diversity. Controls had lower frequencies than patients of roughly five TRBV segments, which included TRBV5-6, TRBV5-1 and TRBV20-1. Samples made in the same batch grouped tightly together by F measure.

Sequencing libraries made from TCR beta cDNA carried unique molecular identifiers. The T cell input of roughly 0.9 to 10 million gave around 540,000 cDNA molecules. TCRdb passed the PCR reads through MiXCR, listing each CDR3 protein once. Of hundreds of thousands of distinct CDR3 sequences listed, 25% to 30% are singletons. This CDR3 is 12 amino acids long. Germline CDR1 SQVTM, CDR2 ANQGSEA. V was pared by 4 bases and J by 6 bases, with 10 bases between. This sequence joins TRBV29-1 and TRBJ1-5; no clear D gene. The clonotype originates from a girl between 5 and 17 years old with multiple sclerosis. Material: blood. CDR3 bases: TGCAGCGTTGGGGAAAACGGTCAGCCCCAGCATTTT. As protein: CSVGENGQPQHF. The variable domain in full, completed from reference TRBV29-1 and TRBJ1-5, reads SAVISQKPSRDICQRGTSLTIQCQVDSQVTMMFWYRQQPGQSLTLIATANQGSEATYESGFVIDKFPISRPNLTFSTLTVSNMSPEDSSIYLCSVGENGQPQHFGDGTRLSIL.